Below are 29 T cell receptor beta chains sequenced from a single sample in a study of control samples from healthy donors and cancer patients. Measured with immunoSEQ multiplex PCR; TCRdb has only the in-frame clones, and not every one. The sample has about 140,000 clones; 94% are singletons. Source material: blood. Receptor source: a man between 35 and 55 years old in good health.

The CDR3 nucleotides are TGTGCCAGCAGTGAAGCGCTGGGCGAAAAACTGTTTTTT. This gives the protein CASSEALGEKLFF. The chain is built from TRBV6-1 and TRBJ1-4; D uncertain. Between the trimmed V and J ends, which lost 0 bases and 8 bases, there was a span of 7 bases. CDR3 length: 13 amino acids. Per germline, CDR1 MNHNS and CDR2 SASEGT.

This clone has only one observation. The chain links TRBV28 to TRBJ2-6; no definite D call. V lost 11 bases and J lost 7, with 15 bases in between. Germline V gene sequence: CDR1 MDHEN, CDR2 SYDVKM. This CDR3 is 13 amino acids long. DNA of the CDR3: TGTGCCCACGCTGGAGTATCTGCCAACGTCCTGACTTTC. Residues: CAHAGVSANVLTF.

V usage is TRBV5-1 and J usage is TRBJ1-5; tentatively, D is TRBD1 (5 bases). The V and J ends lost 4 bases and 7 bases respectively, with 21 bases between them. CDR1 is SGHRS, CDR2 YFSETQ, per germline. CDR3 length equals 16 residues. This chain's CDR3 is CASSLNPGTGGQPQHF. The CDR3, as DNA: TGCGCCAGCAGCCTCAATCCTGGGACGGGAGGACAGCCCCAGCATTTT.

The chain uses TRBV6-5 and TRBJ1-5, with D maybe TRBD1 (5 bases). Germline V gene data show CDR1 as MNHEY and CDR2 as SVGAGI. The V end lost 5 bases, the J end lost 6 bases, and 14 bases lay between the germline ends. There are 14 residues in the CDR3. CDR3 loop: CASSPFMGGQPQHF. CDR3 DNA sequence: TGTGCCAGCAGTCCTTTTATGGGGGGTCAGCCCCAGCATTTT.

This clone was seen a handful of times. The chain recombines TRBV3-1 (or the pseudogene TRBV3-2) with TRBJ1-3; TRBD1 might be the D (6 bases). The CDR3 sequence is 17 residues long. Trimming stripped 0 bases from V and 0 bases from J, with 12 bases between. Germline V gene data show CDR1 as LGHDT and CDR2 as YNNKEL (reference sequence). The CDR3 DNA sequence: TGTGCCAGCAGCCAAGATTGGACAGCCAGCTCTGGAAACACCATATATTTT. This sequence encodes CASSQDWTASSGNTIYF.

The table lists this clone with a count of one. The chain carries TRBV12-3 or TRBV12-4 and TRBJ2-2; D possibly corresponds to TRBD2 (6 bases). V was pared by 8 bases and J by 5 bases, with 6 bases between. The CDR3 runs to 11 residues. DNA of the CDR3: TGTGCCAGCGGAGGGACCGGGGAGCTGTTTTTT. This sequence encodes CASGGTGELFF.

The table lists this clone with a count of one. J is TRBJ1-4 and V is TRBV9; a weak D match, TRBD1 (5 bases). CDR1 and CDR2 from the germline V gene are SGDLS and YYNGEE. With 0 bases removed from V and 5 bases from J, the gap between germline ends came to 11 bases. CDR3 length: 15 residues. This CDR3 is CASSVEAGNNEKLFF. For the CDR3, the DNA is TGTGCCAGCAGCGTAGAGGCAGGGAACAATGAAAAACTGTTTTTT.

The genes are TRBV7-9 and TRBJ1-4; no definite D call. The germline gives CDR1 SEHNR, CDR2 FQNEAQ (reference sequence). CDR3 length: 14 residues. V shed 3 bases and J shed 1 base, with 6 bases lying between them. CDR3 nucleotide sequence: TGTGCCAGCAGCTTGGCGGAAACTAATGAAAAACTGTTTTTT. It translates to CASSLAETNEKLFF.

This chain links TRBV27 with TRBJ2-2, with unresolved D. V lost 6 bases, J lost 5 bases, and 7 bases lay in between. The CDR3 runs to 12 residues. In germline, CDR1 is MNHEY, CDR2 SMNVEV (reference sequence). CDR3 region: CASSQLTGELFF. The DNA for the CDR3 is TGTGCCAGCAGCCAGTTGACCGGGGAGCTGTTTTTT.

J is TRBJ1-5 and V is TRBV5-6; D is uncertain. The CDR3 is 16 residues long. The V gene's germline CDR1 is SGHDT and CDR2 YYEEEE. Trimming removed 4 bases at V and 4 bases at J, with 18 bases between. Here the CDR3 reads CASSRLGSDRNQPQHF. CDR3 coding DNA: TGTGCCAGCAGCAGACTAGGCTCCGATAGAAATCAGCCCCAGCATTTT.

The V call is TRBV9, the J call TRBJ2-3; weak D call: TRBD2 (5 bases). V was clipped by 0 bases and J by 2 bases, with 10 bases between them. This CDR3 spans 15 amino acids. Germline-derived CDR1 and CDR2 are SGDLS and YYNGEE. The CDR3 DNA is TGTGCCAGCAGCGTAGATCCGGGGAACACAGATACGCAGTATTTT. Amino acid sequence: CASSVDPGNTDTQYF.

V is TRBV28 and J is TRBJ1-5, with D unclear. CDR3 size: 11 residues. V was shortened by 6 bases and J by 4 bases, with 4 bases between the two germline ends. The V gene's germline CDR1 is MDHEN and CDR2 SYDVKM. The CDR3 DNA follows: TGTGCCAGCAGCATGAATCAGCCCCAGCATTTT. Protein sequence: CASSMNQPQHF.

The V and J genes are TRBV11-2 and TRBJ1-1; 9 nucleotides match TRBD1. V shed 4 bases and J 4 bases; nucleotides not matched to a gene: 4. The CDR3 sequence is 14 residues long. Germline V gene sequence: CDR1 SGHAT, CDR2 FQNNGV. Here the CDR3 reads CASSSTGGLTEAFF. Written as DNA, the CDR3 is TGTGCCAGCAGCTCGACAGGGGGTCTCACTGAAGCTTTCTTT.

V is TRBV14 and J is TRBJ2-1; 9 bases are shared with TRBD1. Germline CDR1 SGHDN, CDR2 FVKESK. The CDR3 is 15 residues long. J lost 7 bases, V lost 4 bases, and 8 bases had no gene match. The CDR3 spells CASSPPGQGMNEQFF. The CDR3 coding sequence is TGTGCCAGCAGCCCCCCGGGACAGGGAATGAATGAGCAGTTCTTC.

The rearrangement joins TRBV29-1 to TRBJ1-6; D unresolved. CDR3 length: 13 amino acids. Trimming cost V 7 bases and J 2 bases, with 9 bases left between them. Germline V CDR1 and CDR2: SQVTM, ANQGSEA. CDR3 in DNA: TGCAGCGCCAGACTGACCTATAATTCACCCCTCCACTTT. It translates to CSARLTYNSPLHF.

The chain uses TRBV7-2 and TRBJ1-4; TRBD1 agrees at 8 bases. The junction had 7 bases not matched to a gene; V was cut back by 1 base and J by 6 bases. This CDR3 region has 16 residues. Germline V gives CDR1 SGHTA, CDR2 FQGNSA. The CDR3 DNA reads as TGTGCCAGCAGCTTAGTTGGGACAGGCCCGTATGAAAAACTGTTTTTT. Protein: CASSLVGTGPYEKLFF. The variable domain in full, completed from reference TRBV7-2 and TRBJ1-4, reads GAGVSQSPSNKVTEKGKDVELRCDPISGHTALYWYRQSLGQGLEFLIYFQGNSAPDKSGLPSDRFSAERTGGSVSTLTIQRTQQEDSAVYLCASSLVGTGPYEKLFFGSGTQLSVL.

A single count supports this clone. Sequence at one end of the junction differs from germline and may be a read error. The genes are TRBV7-9 and TRBJ1-3; D gene ambiguous. CDR1 is SEHNR and CDR2 is FQNEAQ in the germline V gene (reference sequence). This CDR3 contains 14 residues. This CDR3 is CASSRVTSENTIYF. In nucleotides, the CDR3 is TGTGCCAGCAGCCGAGTTACCTCTGAAAACACCATATATTTT. The entire variable domain, with the rest obtained from reference TRBV7-9 and TRBJ1-3, is as follows: DTGVSQNPRHKITKRGQNVTFRCDPISEHNRLYWYRQTLGQGPEFLTYFQNEAQLEKSRLLSDRFSAERPKGSFSTLEIQRTEQGDSAMYLCASSRVTSENTIYFGEGSWLTVV.

This clone showed up just once. This chain connects TRBV6-5 to TRBJ2-1; TRBD2 matches at 8 bases. This CDR3 comprises 15 residues. Germline trimming cut 4 bases from V and 5 bases from J; bases unmatched to any gene: 7. From germline, CDR1 is MNHEY and CDR2 SVGAGI. The DNA for the CDR3 is TGTGCCAGCAGTTCTCGGACTAGCAGAGACAATGAGCAGTTCTTC. Its translation is CASSSRTSRDNEQFF.

This chain connects TRBV5-6 to TRBJ1-5; perhaps TRBD1 as D (5 bases). This CDR3 is 14 amino acids long. Germline lookup yields CDR1 SGHDT and CDR2 YYEEEE. Trimming took off 0 bases at V and 6 bases at J, with 10 bases between the two ends. In nucleotides, the CDR3 is TGTGCCAGCAGCTTGGGCGGGGGGAGTCAGCCCCAGCATTTT. Protein product: CASSLGGGSQPQHF. The complete variable domain, with remaining parts taken from reference TRBV5-6 and TRBJ1-5, reads DAGVTQSPTHLIKTRGQQVTLRCSPKSGHDTVSWYQQALGQGPQFIFQYYEEEERQRGNFPDRFSGHQFPNYSSELNVNALLLGDSALYLCASSLGGGSQPQHFGDGTRLSIL.

The V and J genes are TRBV7-9 and TRBJ1-1; no clear D gene. The germline CDR1 and CDR2 sequences are SEHNR and FQNEAQ (reference sequence). Trimming cost V 5 bases and J 7 bases, with 8 bases left between them. The CDR3 totals 11 residues. CDR3 nucleotides: TGTGCCAGCAGCCCCATTTTTGAAGCTTTCTTT. It yields the protein CASSPIFEAFF.

The chain recombines TRBV6-2 or TRBV6-3 with TRBJ1-1; 9 positions agree with TRBD1. The CDR3 contains 12 residues. V lost 5 bases, J lost 10 bases, and 5 bases stayed unmatched. Per the germline V gene, CDR1 is MNHEY and CDR2 is SVGEGT. CDR3 amino acids: CASSGTGRGAFF. In nucleotides, the CDR3 is TGTGCCAGCAGTGGGACAGGGCGCGGAGCTTTCTTT.

The gene calls are TRBV18 and TRBJ2-7; no clear D. The CDR3 has 15 amino acids. V lost 0 bases to trimming and J lost 2 bases, with 11 bases between them. Germline V lookup: CDR1 KGHSH, CDR2 LQKENI. CDR3 amino acids: CASSPPGSRAYEQYF. Written as DNA, the CDR3 is TGTGCCAGCTCACCACCCGGCAGTCGAGCCTACGAGCAGTACTTC.

The chain joins TRBV6-5 to TRBJ2-1, with D unclear. Germline lookup yields CDR1 MNHEY and CDR2 SVGAGI. The CDR3 extends over 13 amino acids. Trimming left V 6 bases short and J 5 bases short, with 11 bases between. The CDR3 reads CASSYGADNEQFF. The DNA for the CDR3 is TGTGCCAGCAGCTACGGAGCTGACAATGAGCAGTTCTTC.

V usage is TRBV7-8 and J usage is TRBJ1-1; no reliable D call. The CDR3 sequence is 13 residues long. Germline V gives CDR1 SGHVS, CDR2 FQNEAQ. Trimming removed 5 bases from V and 1 base from J, with 8 bases in between. CDR3 sequence: CASSPIENTEAFF. The DNA of the CDR3 is TGTGCCAGCAGCCCAATCGAGAACACTGAAGCTTTCTTT. Complete variable domain (other parts from reference TRBV7-8 and TRBJ1-1): GAGVSQSPRYKVAKRGQDVALRCDPISGHVSLFWYQQALGQGPEFLTYFQNEAQLDKSGLPSDRFFAERPEGSVSTLKIQRTQQEDSAVYLCASSPIENTEAFFGQGTRLTVV.

V is TRBV6-5 and J is TRBJ2-5, with D uncertain. The CDR3 is 12 residues long. CDR1 and CDR2 (germline): MNHEY, SVGAGI. V was trimmed by 4 bases and J by 5 bases, leaving 8 bases between them. The CDR3 loop is CASSSVAETQYF. The CDR3 nucleotides read TGTGCCAGCAGTTCTGTTGCGGAGACCCAGTACTTC.

The J gene is TRBJ2-1, the V gene TRBV12-5; D gene ambiguous. In germline, CDR1 is LGHNT, CDR2 FRNRAP. The CDR3 loop spans 14 amino acids. V was trimmed by 7 bases and J by 3 bases, leaving 13 bases between them. The CDR3 loop reads CASAGDDHYNEQFF. The CDR3 DNA is TGTGCTAGTGCTGGTGACGATCACTACAATGAGCAGTTCTTC. Using reference TRBV12-5 and TRBJ2-1 for the parts outside the CDR3, the full variable domain is DARVTQTPRHKVTEMGQEVTMRCQPILGHNTVFWYRQTMMQGLELLAYFRNRAPLDDSGMPKDRFSAEMPDATLATLKIQPSEPRDSAVYFCASAGDDHYNEQFFGPGTRLTVL.

This rearrangement joins TRBV2 to TRBJ2-7; D tentatively reads TRBD1 or TRBD2 (5 bases each). V lost 6 bases to trimming and J lost 5 bases, with 20 bases between them. Germline V gives CDR1 SNHLY, CDR2 FYNNEI. This CDR3 contains 15 residues. In DNA form, the CDR3 reads TGTGCCAGCAGACTTTCTGGGACGGTCTCTGACGAGCAGTACTTC. It codes for CASRLSGTVSDEQYF.

V usage is TRBV5-1 and J usage is TRBJ1-2; TRBD1 might be the D (6 bases). Germline V gene lookup returns CDR1 SGHRS and CDR2 YFSETQ. This CDR3 spans 13 amino acids. Trimming removed 6 bases at V and 5 bases at J, with 14 bases between. As DNA, the CDR3 is TGCGCCAGCAATCCCGAGGGGGGGTATGGCTACACCTTC. It codes for CASNPEGGYGYTF.

J is TRBJ2-3 and V is TRBV5-1, with 7 positions matching TRBD2. The CDR3 spans 13 residues. CDR1 is SGHRS and CDR2 is YFSETQ in the germline V gene. V gave up 4 bases and J gave up 5 bases; unmatched junction bases: 4. CDR3: CASSRGRGDTQYF. The CDR3 DNA sequence: TGCGCCAGCAGCCGGGGGAGGGGAGATACGCAGTATTTT.